Presented here are 19 T cell receptor beta chains from one specimen sequenced in a study of CD8+CD57+ T cells in acquired aplastic anemia. The study profiled TCR beta VDJ and CDR3 using genomic DNA as template. TCRdb passed the reads through MiXCR, listing each CDR3 protein once. The sample shows about 48,000 distinct CDR3 sequences, around 70% of them seen only once. Sequenced: sorted CD4+, CD8+, or CD8+CD57+ T cells (not recorded which) from PBMCs. Source of these receptors: a human donor in good health, serving as a control.

This chain links TRBV10-3 with TRBJ2-7; weak D call: TRBD1 (6 bases). This CDR3 comprises 15 residues. Trimming pared 6 bases from V and 1 base from J, leaving 16 bases between. The V gene's germline CDR1 is ENHRY and CDR2 SYGVKD. This CDR3 is CAISVHDRTSYEQYF. Here the CDR3 DNA reads TGTGCCATCAGCGTCCACGACAGGACTTCCTACGAGCAGTACTTC.

The chain recombines TRBV11-1 with TRBJ2-2, with TRBD2 identical over 10 bases. V dropped 5 bases and J dropped 1; count of bases not matched to a gene: 4. Germline assignment: CDR1 SGHAT and CDR2 FQDESV (reference sequence). The CDR3 has 16 residues. The CDR3 is CASSRRLAGNTGELFF. The CDR3 coding sequence is TGTGCCAGCAGCCGAAGACTAGCGGGGAACACCGGGGAGCTGTTTTTT.

The V call is TRBV7-9, the J call TRBJ2-5; D is undetermined. This CDR3 is 14 amino acids long. Germline values: CDR1 SEHNR, CDR2 FQNEAQ (reference sequence). Deletions cut 4 bases from V and 2 bases from J, with 11 bases between. CDR3 nucleotide sequence: TGTGCCAGCAGCTCTTCAGAGATACAAGAGACCCAGTACTTC. It codes for CASSSSEIQETQYF.

The chain links TRBV6-1 to TRBJ2-7, with TRBD2 as a possible D gene (5 bases). Germline V gene sequence: CDR1 MNHNS, CDR2 SASEGT. CDR3 length: 12 amino acids. This CDR3 is CASREGSYEQYV. In DNA form, the CDR3 reads TGTGCCAGCAGAGAAGGGAGCTACGAGCAGTACGTC.

The CDR3 DNA is TGTGCCAGCAGCGTAGAACAGCTTAATTCACCCCTCCACTTT. Protein product: CASSVEQLNSPLHF. This chain joins TRBV9 and TRBJ1-6; D remains ambiguous. V was shortened by 0 bases and J by 6 bases, with 7 bases between the two germline ends. There are 14 residues in the CDR3. Germline CDR1 is SGDLS and CDR2 is YYNGEE. The full variable domain, in which reference TRBV9 and TRBJ1-6 provide the parts outside the CDR3, is DSGVTQTPKHLITATGQRVTLRCSPRSGDLSVYWYQQSLDQGLQFLIQYYNGEERAKGNILERFSAQQFPDLHSELNLSSLELGDSALYFCASSVEQLNSPLHFGNGTRLTVT.

Of note for this clonotype: At one boundary the junction diverges from the germline segment, which might be a read error. This chain connects TRBV2 to TRBJ1-5, with TRBD1 as a possible D gene (6 bases). The CDR3 covers 13 residues. The germline V gene encodes CDR1 SNHLY and CDR2 FYNNEI. CDR3 sequence: CASRGAINQPQHF. CDR3 in DNA: TGCGCCAGCAGGGGAGCTATCAATCAGCCCCAGCATTTT.

The V gene is TRBV19, the J gene TRBJ1-2; TRBD1 matches at 9 bases. The germline V gene has CDR1 LNHDA and CDR2 SQIVND (reference sequence). CDR3 length: 12 amino acids. Trimming at V came to 8 bases and at J to 7 bases, leaving 5 bases not matched to a gene. CDR3 sequence (DNA): TGTGCCAGTGACCACAGGGGGCTTGGCTACACCTTC. It codes for CASDHRGLGYTF.

This clonotype was found once. The chain joins TRBV19 to TRBJ1-2, with 7 positions matching TRBD1. The junction had 3 bases not matched to a gene; V was cut back by 2 bases and J by 6 bases. The germline gives CDR1 LNHDA, CDR2 SQIVND (reference sequence). The CDR3 length is 13 residues. CDR3: CASSIQGDHGYTF. The CDR3 nucleotides read TGTGCCAGTAGTATACAGGGGGATCATGGCTACACCTTC.

The chain is built from TRBV2 and TRBJ1-1; no firm D call. From germline, CDR1 is SNHLY and CDR2 FYNNEI. This CDR3 spans 12 amino acids. Trimming removed 10 bases at V and 3 bases at J, with 12 bases between. The CDR3 DNA sequence: TGTGCCAACCAGGATCGGTACACTGAAGCTTTCTTT. Translating gives CANQDRYTEAFF.

This clonotype was seen only once. This chain joins TRBV20-1 and TRBJ1-2, with TRBD1 matching over 10 bases. After removal of 5 bases from V and 8 bases from J, the junction contained 14 bases not matched to a gene. Looked up from germline, CDR1 is DFQATT and CDR2 is SNEGSKA (reference sequence). The CDR3 has 15 residues. The CDR3 loop is CSASRDRGGSRGYTF. In nucleotides, the CDR3 is TGCAGTGCTTCCCGGGACAGGGGAGGATCGAGAGGCTACACCTTC.

The chain has TRBV15 and TRBJ1-6; TRBD1 matches 12 bases. V trimming: 0 bases; J trimming: 10 bases; junction bases outside the gene matches: 4. The CDR3 sequence is 16 residues long. The germline gives CDR1 LNHNV, CDR2 YYDKDF (reference sequence). CDR3 sequence (DNA): TGTGCCACCAGCAGAGATCGGGACAGGGGGCGATCACCCCTCCACTTT. Translating gives CATSRDRDRGRSPLHF.

This clonotype was picked up one time. Here the CDR3 reads CASLASPDRRFMGYTF. CDR3 DNA sequence: TGTGCCAGTCTTGCTTCCCCGGACCGACGATTTATGGGCTACACCTTC. The rearrangement links TRBV19 to TRBJ1-2, with unresolved D. The V gene's germline CDR1 is LNHDA and CDR2 SQIVND (reference sequence). Trimming took off 8 bases at V and 8 bases at J, with 27 bases between the two ends. The CDR3 spans 16 residues.

The chain combines TRBV19 with TRBJ1-2, with TRBD1 as a possible D gene (5 bases). V lost 5 bases and J 4 bases, leaving 11 bases between the germline ends. Germline values: CDR1 LNHDA, CDR2 SQIVND (reference sequence). This CDR3 has 13 amino acids. The CDR3 loop is CASSERQSYGYTF. CDR3 nucleotide sequence: TGTGCCAGTAGTGAGAGACAGAGCTATGGCTACACCTTC.

V is TRBV5-1 and J is TRBJ1-5; tentative D call: TRBD1 (5 bases). The CDR3 is made up of 14 amino acids. Germline V gene data show CDR1 as SGHRS and CDR2 as YFSETQ. Trimming took 2 bases from V and 7 from J, leaving 13 bases between them. CDR3 sequence: CASSFTQGSQPQHF. In DNA form, the CDR3 reads TGCGCCAGCAGCTTCACCCAGGGCTCCCAGCCCCAGCATTTT.

The chain carries TRBV24-1 and TRBJ2-7; 7 bases are a match to TRBD1. Germline V lookup: CDR1 KGHDR, CDR2 SFDVKD. The CDR3 has 13 amino acids. V gave up 4 bases and J gave up 5 bases; unmatched junction bases: 4. CDR3 sequence: CATSDRGSDEQYF. The CDR3 DNA reads TGTGCCACCAGTGACAGGGGGTCGGACGAGCAGTACTTC.

This clonotype has just one count. The chain links TRBV7-9 to TRBJ2-3, with unresolved D. Germline loops: CDR1 SEHNR, CDR2 FQNEAQ (reference sequence). The V end was cut by 7 bases, the J end by 3 bases, with 5 bases between. The CDR3 sequence is 11 residues long. CDR3 sequence reads: CASTQTDTQYF. The CDR3 DNA sequence: TGTGCCAGCACCCAGACAGATACGCAGTATTTT.

The rearrangement uses TRBV2 and TRBJ1-2; D ambiguous. Per germline, CDR1 SNHLY and CDR2 FYNNEI. The CDR3 is 12 residues long. V lost 2 bases, J lost 7 bases, and 8 bases lay in between. CDR3 DNA: TGTGCCAGCAGTGAATTTGCCGGTGGCTACACCTTC. Its protein product is CASSEFAGGYTF.

The chain joins TRBV5-8 to TRBJ2-7, with unresolved D. Trimming removed 0 bases at V and 2 bases at J, with 3 bases between. Germline V gives CDR1 SGHTS, CDR2 YDEGEE. The CDR3 length is 12 residues. CDR3 DNA: TGTGCCAGCAGCTTGGGAGCCTACGAGCAGTACTTC. Its translation: CASSLGAYEQYF.

About this clonotype: An end of the junction does not agree with germline; a read error may underlie this. The rearrangement uses TRBV10-2 and TRBJ2-7, with 12 bases that match TRBD1. This CDR3 has 18 residues. Looked up from germline, CDR1 is WSHSY and CDR2 is SAAADI. CDR3 DNA sequence: TGTGCCAGCAGCTTAGCCCCTCCCGGGACAGGGGGCGGCTACGAGCAGTACTTC. This sequence encodes CASSLAPPGTGGGYEQYF.